This T cell receptor beta chain was identified in a study of T cell responses to AZD1222 COVID-19 vaccine. Study results and limitations: The study found vaccine-associated CD4 TCRs spanning spike, dominant at 160-218 and 743-854. A mostly white British donor set with more females was recruited, and clonal diversity was possibly underestimated. Receipt of two AZD1222 doses was followed by a rise in Spike-specific TCR breadth and depth. The reported proportion of spike-specific TCRs targeting unmutated variant regions was nearly half.

Details on this clone: Its matching antigen is unknown.

There are 13 residues in the CDR3. Trimming took off 5 bases at V and 10 bases at J, with 12 bases between the two ends. CDR1 and CDR2 (germline): SNHLY, FYNNEI. Assay: immunoSEQ multiplex PCR; the TCRdb copy retains only in-frame clones and omits some. The table includes 130,000 to 150,000 clones, roughly 90% detected once. Sequencing was performed on peripheral blood, taken 28 days after the second AZD1222 dose. The V gene is TRBV2, the J gene TRBJ1-6; D call uncertain. The source is an adult who received the AZD1222 COVID-19 vaccine. In nucleotides, the CDR3 is TGTGCCAGCAGTACGGACCGGGCCTCACCCCTCCACTTT. Protein sequence: CASSTDRASPLHF.